This T cell receptor (beta chain) came from a study of CD4+ T cells in melanoma. Regarding the study as a whole: A reported correlation linked neoantigen-specific CD4+ T cells to CD8+, macrophage and B cell function. Reportedly, melanoma neoantigen-specific CD4+ T cells showed varied differentiation states.

Germline assignment: CDR1 SGHRS and CDR2 YFSETQ. The CDR3 totals 15 residues. V was trimmed by 1 base and J by 0 bases, leaving 9 bases between them. The protocol was immunoSEQ multiplex PCR, while the TCRdb copy is restricted to in-frame clones and leaves out a portion. This sample has 110,000 to 150,000 clones, with about nine tenths found just once. This clone showed up just a few times. Its antigen is not known. The receptor was isolated from a human donor with melanoma. The V call is TRBV5-1, the J call TRBJ2-3, with D possibly TRBD2 on 6 matching bases. In DNA form, the CDR3 reads TGCGCCAGCAGCTTGCCCGGGACTAGCACAGATACGCAGTATTTT. Its protein is CASSLPGTSTDTQYF.